One and the same sample provided the 27 T cell receptor beta chains below, sequenced in a study of CD8+ T cells in alopecia areata. Following extraction, RNA underwent reverse transcription to cDNA, which served as the sequencing template. The method was immunoSEQ multiplex PCR; TCRdb's version includes in-frame clones alone and lacks a portion of them. The sample carries about 250,000 clones, roughly two thirds recorded once. The source material was CD4+ T cells sorted from blood, sampled at week 0. The source of these receptors is a human donor with alopecia areata.

This clone has more than one count but fewer than ten. This sequence joins TRBV30 and TRBJ2-7; D gene unclear. This CDR3 comprises 13 residues. Germline loops: CDR1 GTSNPN, CDR2 SVGIG (reference sequence). Trimming took 5 bases from V and 2 from J, leaving 13 bases between them. The CDR3 sequence: CAWEEGRAYEQYF. CDR3 bases: TGTGCCTGGGAGGAAGGCCGCGCCTACGAGCAGTACTTC.

The chain uses TRBV7-2 and TRBJ2-5; 11 nucleotides agree with TRBD2. The CDR3 has 16 residues. V lost 1 base, J lost 6 bases, and 7 bases stayed unmatched. Germline CDR1 SGHTA, CDR2 FQGNSA. The CDR3 spells CASSLGIAGGRKTQYF. CDR3 nucleotides: TGTGCCAGCAGCTTAGGGATAGCGGGGGGGCGGAAGACCCAGTACTTC.

The chain couples TRBV18 to TRBJ2-1, with a possible D match to TRBD1 (5 bases). The CDR3 loop spans 14 amino acids. The germline V gene encodes CDR1 KGHSH and CDR2 LQKENI. V was cut by 0 bases and J by 8 bases, with 11 bases left in between. The CDR3 here is CASSPPIRGYEQFF. The CDR3 DNA sequence: TGTGCCAGCTCACCACCGATAAGGGGTTATGAGCAGTTCTTC.

This clone occurred a few times. The chain combines TRBV4-1 with TRBJ2-7, with 7 bases identical to TRBD1. The germline V gene encodes CDR1 MGHRA and CDR2 YSYEKL. With 1 base clipped from V and 2 bases from J, the junction kept 5 bases outside the gene matches. CDR3 length equals 15 residues. CDR3 nucleotide sequence: TGCGCCAGCAGCCAAGGGGGACAGCTAGCCTACGAGCAGTACTTC. Translated: CASSQGGQLAYEQYF.

The chain uses TRBV30 and TRBJ2-2; tentative D call: TRBD2 (7 bases). CDR3 size: 15 residues. Between the trimmed V and J ends, which lost 0 bases and 5 bases, there was a span of 13 bases. The V gene's germline CDR1 is GTSNPN and CDR2 SVGIG (reference sequence). This CDR3 reads CAWSVGGGGTGELFF. DNA of the CDR3: TGTGCCTGGAGTGTAGGCGGGGGCGGAACCGGGGAGCTGTTTTTT.

Note on this clone: Other DNA variants within this sample encode the same CDR3. The chain has TRBV30 and TRBJ1-1; D unresolved. The V gene's germline CDR1 is GTSNPN and CDR2 SVGIG (reference sequence). The CDR3 is 10 residues long. V was shortened by 2 bases and J by 6 bases, with 4 bases between the two germline ends. The CDR3 DNA reads TGTGCCTGGAGTAGATCTGAAGCTTTCTTT. Translating gives CAWSRSEAFF.

This clone was seen a few times. The CDR3 loop is CASSSTEYSYEQYF. The CDR3 DNA is TGTGCCAGCAGCTCGACAGAATATTCCTACGAGCAGTACTTC. The chain recombines TRBV7-9 with TRBJ2-7; D perhaps matches TRBD1 (5 bases). Germline values: CDR1 SEHNR, CDR2 FQNEAQ (reference sequence). This CDR3 is built from 14 residues. The ends were cut back, 4 bases at V and 1 base at J, with 11 bases in the middle.

This clone has only one observation. The rearrangement joins TRBV5-6 to TRBJ1-2; D is ambiguous. Germline V gene sequence: CDR1 SGHDT, CDR2 YYEEEE. Trimming left V 5 bases short and J 8 bases short, with 13 bases between. This CDR3 has 12 residues. The CDR3 DNA follows: TGTGCCAGCAGTCGTCAGATCCGCGGCTACACCTTC. Encoded protein: CASSRQIRGYTF.

The chain employs TRBV5-1 and TRBJ2-1; the D gene could be TRBD1 or TRBD2 (5 bases each). Between the trimmed V and J ends, which lost 4 bases and 3 bases, there was a span of 23 bases. Germline values: CDR1 SGHRS, CDR2 YFSETQ. This CDR3 region has 18 residues. This CDR3 is CASSPGTSLSNLYNEQFF. In DNA form, the CDR3 reads TGCGCCAGCAGCCCGGGGACCTCCCTTTCGAACCTCTACAATGAGCAGTTCTTC.

A word on this clone: Sequence at one end of the junction differs from germline and may be a read error. The V and J genes are TRBV30 and TRBJ2-5; 9 bases fit TRBD2. Germline CDR1 reads GTSNPN; CDR2 reads SVGIG (reference sequence). The length of the CDR3 is 11 residues. CDR3 nucleotide sequence: TGTGCCTGGAGTAACCTAGCGGGGCTCCACTTC. Protein: CAWSNLAGLHF.

This clone was picked up one time. The CDR3 coding sequence is TGCAGCGTTGGCCTGGGACAGGGGTCTGGCTACACCTTC. Its protein is CSVGLGQGSGYTF. The chain employs TRBV29-1 and TRBJ1-2; 10 bases line up with TRBD1. The J segment lost 7 bases and the V segment lost 4 bases, leaving 6 bases of the junction unmatched. The length of the CDR3 is 13 residues. In germline, CDR1 is SQVTM, CDR2 ANQGSEA.

The V and J genes are TRBV30 and TRBJ2-1, with 7 bases fitting TRBD1. The V gene end was trimmed by 4 bases and the J gene end by 5 bases; junction bases not matched to a gene: 11. The germline gives CDR1 GTSNPN, CDR2 SVGIG (reference sequence). This CDR3 is 15 amino acids long. The CDR3 sequence is CAWTQGSLKHNEQFF. Written as DNA, the CDR3 is TGTGCCTGGACACAGGGGAGCCTTAAACACAATGAGCAGTTCTTC.

This clone has just one count. The chain combines TRBV6-5 with TRBJ1-2, with 10 positions matching TRBD1. Trimming cost V 7 bases and J 7 bases; bases outside gene matches: 9. The CDR3 has 14 residues. Germline values: CDR1 MNHEY, CDR2 SVGAGI. CDR3 coding DNA: TGTGCCAGCATGACCCGGGACAGGGGTATTGGCTACACCTTC. Translating it yields CASMTRDRGIGYTF.

The gene calls are TRBV30 and TRBJ2-4, with unresolved D. V lost 7 bases to trimming and J lost 9 bases, with 16 bases between them. The CDR3 length is 12 residues. Germline lookup yields CDR1 GTSNPN and CDR2 SVGIG (reference sequence). This chain's CDR3 is CAFRSSSGIQYF. The DNA of the CDR3 is TGTGCCTTCCGTTCAAGTTCGGGCATTCAGTACTTC.

The chain recombines TRBV7-2 with TRBJ2-7; possibly TRBD1 for D (5 bases). The CDR3 is made up of 13 amino acids. CDR1 is SGHTA and CDR2 is FQGNSA in the germline V gene. Trimming took off 5 bases at V and 3 bases at J, with 11 bases between the two ends. CDR3 coding DNA: TGTGCCAGCAGCCCGGACAACCGCTACGAGCAGTACTTC. Its protein is CASSPDNRYEQYF.

V is TRBV5-1 and J is TRBJ2-5; D gene unclear. V was trimmed by 0 bases and J by 4 bases, leaving 7 bases between them. CDR3 length: 13 residues. Germline V lookup: CDR1 SGHRS, CDR2 YFSETQ. CDR3 residues: CASSLGVGETQYF. The CDR3 DNA reads as TGCGCCAGCAGCTTGGGGGTCGGAGAGACCCAGTACTTC.

This chain links TRBV5-1 with TRBJ2-1, with TRBD2 as a possible D gene (6 bases). This CDR3 spans 17 amino acids. Germline lookup yields CDR1 SGHRS and CDR2 YFSETQ. The V end was cut by 0 bases, the J end by 1 base, with 14 bases between. CDR3 sequence reads: CASSLAGGSGSYNEQFF. In DNA form, the CDR3 reads TGCGCCAGCAGCTTGGCCGGGGGATCAGGTTCCTACAATGAGCAGTTCTTC. The full variable domain, completed using reference TRBV5-1 and TRBJ2-1, is KAGVTQTPRYLIKTRGQQVTLSCSPISGHRSVSWYQQTPGQGLQFLFEYFSETQRNKGNFPGRFSGRQFSNSRSEMNVSTLELGDSALYLCASSLAGGSGSYNEQFFGPGTRLTVL.

The gene calls are TRBV30 and TRBJ2-3, with unresolved D. Germline CDR1 is GTSNPN and CDR2 is SVGIG (reference sequence). V dropped 0 bases and J dropped 2 bases, with 9 bases sitting between them. The CDR3 is made up of 14 amino acids. The CDR3 DNA reads TGTGCCTGGAGTGTAAAAAGGGTCACAGATACGCAGTATTTT. Translated, it gives CAWSVKRVTDTQYF.

This clone was seen a handful of times. The chain has TRBV6-6 and TRBJ2-1; TRBD1 is a possible D gene (6 bases). This CDR3 contains 15 residues. Per the germline V gene, CDR1 is MNHNY and CDR2 is SVGAGI (reference sequence). V was trimmed by 5 bases and J by 7 bases, leaving 18 bases between them. The chain's CDR3 is CASSRRQALGNEQFF. Written as DNA, the CDR3 is TGTGCCAGCAGTCGCCGACAGGCCCTCGGGAATGAGCAGTTCTTC.

J is TRBJ2-5 and V is TRBV30; D unclear. Germline lookup yields CDR1 GTSNPN and CDR2 SVGIG (reference sequence). Trimming took 1 base from V and 5 from J, leaving 5 bases between them. The CDR3 spans 11 residues. The CDR3 DNA reads TGTGCCTGGAGTGACAAGGAGACCCAGTACTTC. This gives the protein CAWSDKETQYF.

The DNA of the CDR3 is TGTGCCAGCAGTGAAAACAATCAGCCCCAGCATTTT. Protein: CASSENNQPQHF. The gene calls are TRBV25-1 and TRBJ1-5; D is undetermined. V was trimmed by 2 bases and J by 3 bases, leaving 2 bases between them. Germline V gene data show CDR1 as MGHDK and CDR2 as SYGVNS. This CDR3 comprises 12 residues.

There are a few counts of this clone. At one end, the junction sequence differs from germline, possibly due to a read error. The rearrangement links TRBV6-6 to TRBJ2-5, with 8 bases fitting TRBD2. Germline V gene lookup returns CDR1 MNHNY and CDR2 SVGAGI (reference sequence). CDR3 length: 11 residues. Here the CDR3 reads CASSGVGGGHF. In DNA form, the CDR3 reads TGTGCCAGCTCGGGTGTCGGGGGGGGTCACTTC.

V gene TRBV27 combines with J gene TRBJ2-7; 7 bases align to TRBD1. V lost 3 bases, J lost 9 bases, and 14 bases stayed unmatched. The germline V gene encodes CDR1 MNHEY and CDR2 SMNVEV (reference sequence). The CDR3 runs 15 residues. CDR3 sequence reads: CASSFSVGTAIWQYF. The CDR3 DNA reads as TGTGCCAGCAGTTTCTCAGTCGGGACAGCAATTTGGCAGTACTTC.

This clone was recorded once. The CDR3 bases are TGTGCCACCAGCAAGCCAGGTTATCAGCCCCAGCATTTT. It encodes CATSKPGYQPQHF. The chain is built from TRBV15 and TRBJ1-5; no reliable D call. Trimming removed 4 bases from V and 5 bases from J, with 9 bases in between. This CDR3 is built from 13 residues. CDR1 is LNHNV, CDR2 YYDKDF, per germline (reference sequence).

CDR3 nucleotide sequence: TGTGCCAGCAGTGGGAACTCCTACGAGCAGTACTTC. Translating it yields CASSGNSYEQYF. The genes are TRBV6-6 and TRBJ2-7; D gene unclear. V was shortened by 5 bases and J by 0 bases, with 5 bases between the two germline ends. The CDR3 is made up of 12 amino acids. The germline V gene encodes CDR1 MNHNY and CDR2 SVGAGI (reference sequence).

The chain uses TRBV7-6 and TRBJ2-7; tentatively, D is TRBD2 (5 bases). Trimming cost V 1 base and J 6 bases, with 10 bases left between them. Looked up from germline, CDR1 is SGHVS and CDR2 is FNYEAQ. The CDR3 is 13 residues long. The CDR3 DNA reads as TGTGCCAGCAGCTTAGGGGCGGGCGCCGAGCAGTACTTC. This codes for CASSLGAGAEQYF.

The sample holds one count of this clone. The rearrangement links TRBV5-1 to TRBJ2-7, with D uncertain. The CDR3 sequence is 14 residues long. Germline values: CDR1 SGHRS, CDR2 YFSETQ. V lost 0 bases and J lost 1, with 8 bases in between. In nucleotides, the CDR3 is TGCGCCAGCAGCTTGGGGGTGCAGTCCTACGAGCAGTACTTC. Translated, it gives CASSLGVQSYEQYF. Complete variable domain (other parts from reference TRBV5-1 and TRBJ2-7): KAGVTQTPRYLIKTRGQQVTLSCSPISGHRSVSWYQQTPGQGLQFLFEYFSETQRNKGNFPGRFSGRQFSNSRSEMNVSTLELGDSALYLCASSLGVQSYEQYFGPGTRLTVT.